The rows below give T cell receptor beta chains drawn from one sample of a study of blood T cells in healthy people across ages. In TCRdb, the 5' RACE reads were re-called with MiXCR into one record per CDR3 protein. This sample yields approximately 780,000 distinct CDR3 sequences, of which approximately 24% are seen a single time; 2.5% to 3.5% belongs to the top ten. These data also featured in a second study, about T cells of mothers and their children.

Sequenced: blood. Every receptor here comes from a boy younger than 18 in good health. Both conserved end residues are part of each CDR3.

TRBJ1-6 | TRBV7-3 | CASSLTGQGGNSPLHF
TRBJ2-2 | TRBV5-1 | CASSPRPGLADPGELFF
TRBJ1-2 | TRBV12-3/TRBV12-4 | CASSLPWGDSNYGYTF
TRBJ2-7 | TRBV28 | CASSKPSGWYEQYF
TRBJ1-1 | TRBV5-4 | CASSHRTAMNTEAFF
TRBJ2-4 | TRBV6-1 | CASSGPQGQVLAKNIQYF
TRBJ2-5 | TRBV7-9 | CASSVGTGHQETQYF
TRBJ2-5 | TRBV10-2 | CASSRDWAQYF
TRBJ2-5 | TRBV20-1 | CSARPPTWYQETQYF
TRBJ2-2 | TRBV15 | CATSRDKGSGELFF
TRBJ1-2 | TRBV12-3/TRBV12-4 | CASSTGTGWSSGYTF
TRBJ2-3 | TRBV2 | CASSDHLKADTQYF
TRBJ2-5 | TRBV7-6 | CASSSALAGGRRQETQYF
TRBJ2-6 | TRBV7-9 | CASSSPRTGANVLTF
TRBJ2-2 | TRBV5-1 | CASSSRGSGPGELFF
TRBJ2-1 | TRBV11-2 | CASSITSGSGNEQFF
TRBJ1-6 | TRBV12-3/TRBV12-4 | CASSSHRENSPLHF
TRBJ1-1 | TRBV6-5 | CASRRDNSGTEAFF
NA | TRBV20-1 | CSAGGHGYEQYF
TRBJ2-1 | TRBV19 | CASSITPADNEQFF
TRBJ2-5 | TRBV29-1 | CSVEDSWGETQYF
TRBJ2-7 | TRBV29-1 | CSVVFGLFYEQYF
TRBJ2-7 | TRBV20-1 | CSARRDSPYEQYF
NA | TRBV5-1 | CASSPGGTGTYEQYF